This is a list of T cell receptor beta chains from one sample in a study of shared clonotypes between healthy human individuals. The protocol was immunoSEQ multiplex PCR, while the TCRdb copy is restricted to in-frame clones and leaves out a portion. Of more than 2 million clones listed, approximately 94% were seen once; the top ten hold less than 0.15%. Material for sequencing was naive CD4+ T cells sorted from blood. All receptors come from a man aged 18 to 30 in good health. Each CDR3 is given with its conserved first and last residue. The D gene is left open where the match is weak. The size of a clone is reported for some rows only, either as once, few or many, or as a class for expanded clones.

TRBJ2-3 | TRBV11-3 | NA | TRBD2 | CASSHSGGRDTQYF
TRBJ2-7 | TRBV5-1 | NA | TRBD1 | CASSQTGAPGVYEQYF
TRBJ1-1 | TRBV5-4 | NA | TRBD1 | CASSGAGQWNTEAFF
TRBJ2-7 | TRBV19 | NA | TRBD2 | CASSLAAGAISYEQYF
TRBJ2-7 | TRBV28 | NA | NA | CASSFPGGGAEQYF
TRBJ1-5 | TRBV28 | NA | NA | CASRTEGQPQHF
TRBJ1-1 | TRBV6-6 | NA | NA | CASCKSYGTEAFF
TRBJ2-7 | TRBV6-6 | NA | TRBD2 | CASRDLAVPYEQYF
TRBJ1-1 | TRBV6-1 | NA | NA | CASSRQGNTEAFF
TRBJ1-1 | TRBV28 | NA | NA | CVSRRQENTEAFF
TRBJ1-1 | TRBV5-4 | NA | NA | CASSDTGRGTEAFF
TRBJ1-5 | TRBV10-3 | NA | NA | CAISDFSGPSNQPQHF
TRBJ1-2 | TRBV6-6 | NA | NA | CASSRQESYGYTF
TRBJ2-7 | TRBV10-3 | NA | NA | CAISDIGEQYF
TRBJ1-1 | TRBV18 | NA | NA | CASSPTQAGDTEAFF
TRBJ2-5 | TRBV5-1 | NA | NA | CASSLERGAEETQYF
TRBJ1-5 | TRBV19 | few | NA | CASGFSNQPQHF
TRBJ2-7 | TRBV2 | NA | TRBD2 | CASSDVTSGSYEQYF
TRBJ2-5 | TRBV7-9 | NA | TRBD2 | CASSSGLAGRETQYF
TRBJ1-4 | TRBV23-1 | NA | NA | CASSQEGRPEKLFF
TRBJ2-7 | TRBV15 | NA | NA | CATSGQPYEQYF
TRBJ1-6 | TRBV5-6 | once | NA | CASSLGDSNSPLHF
TRBJ1-2 | TRBV6-1 | once | NA | CASAFLRGGYTF
TRBJ2-7 | TRBV5-8 | NA | NA | CASSWGDTTYEQYF
TRBJ2-3 | TRBV7-9 | NA | TRBD2 | CASSKQRGGADTQYF
TRBJ2-3 | TRBV10-1 | once | NA | CASSESTENTQYF
TRBJ1-2 | TRBV23-1 | NA | TRBD1 | CASTVPGQGLCSGYTF
TRBJ2-7 | TRBV27 | NA | TRBD2 | CASRAGGPYEQYF
TRBJ2-7 | TRBV11-2 | NA | TRBD2 | CASSSSGLAGGLHEQYF